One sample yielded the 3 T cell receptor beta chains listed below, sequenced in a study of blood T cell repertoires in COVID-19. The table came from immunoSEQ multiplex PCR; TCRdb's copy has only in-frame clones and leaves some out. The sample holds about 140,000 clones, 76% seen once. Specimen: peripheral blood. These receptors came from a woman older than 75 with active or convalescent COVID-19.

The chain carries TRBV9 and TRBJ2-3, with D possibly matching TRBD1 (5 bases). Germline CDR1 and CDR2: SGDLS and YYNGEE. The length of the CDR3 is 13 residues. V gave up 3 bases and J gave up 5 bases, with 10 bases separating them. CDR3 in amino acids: CASSGQSGDTQYF. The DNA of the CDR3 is TGTGCCAGCAGCGGACAGTCCGGAGATACGCAGTATTTT. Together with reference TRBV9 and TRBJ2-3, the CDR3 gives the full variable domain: DSGVTQTPKHLITATGQRVTLRCSPRSGDLSVYWYQQSLDQGLQFLIQYYNGEERAKGNILERFSAQQFPDLHSELNLSSLELGDSALYFCASSGQSGDTQYFGPGTRLTVL.

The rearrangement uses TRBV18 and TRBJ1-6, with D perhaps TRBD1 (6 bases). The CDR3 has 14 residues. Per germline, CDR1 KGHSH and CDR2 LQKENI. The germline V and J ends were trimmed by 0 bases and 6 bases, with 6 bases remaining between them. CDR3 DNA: TGTGCCAGCTCACCACCAGGGGGTAATTCACCCCTCCACTTT. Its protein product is CASSPPGGNSPLHF.

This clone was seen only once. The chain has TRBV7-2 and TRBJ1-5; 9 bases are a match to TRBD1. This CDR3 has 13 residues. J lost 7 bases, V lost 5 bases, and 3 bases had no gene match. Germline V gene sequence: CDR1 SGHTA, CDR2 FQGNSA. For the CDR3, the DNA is TGTGCCAGCAGCATGGACAGGGGCCAGCCCCAGCATTTT. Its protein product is CASSMDRGQPQHF.